What follows are 30 T cell receptor beta chains derived from one specimen sequenced in a study of T cell responses to AZD1222 COVID-19 vaccine. TCRdb's copy holds only in-frame clones and misses some; the assay was immunoSEQ multiplex PCR. The repertoire holds around 150,000 clones, with 92% as singletons. The specimen was peripheral blood, collected 28 days after the second AZD1222 dose. The receptors come from an adult who received the AZD1222 COVID-19 vaccine.

This chain connects TRBV15 to TRBJ2-3, with D unresolved. CDR3 length: 14 amino acids. Germline V gene data show CDR1 as LNHNV and CDR2 as YYDKDF (reference sequence). V was cut by 3 bases and J by 2 bases, with 9 bases left in between. CDR3 coding DNA: TGTGCCACCAGCAGTAATCCTTCCACAGATACGCAGTATTTT. This codes for CATSSNPSTDTQYF. The variable domain in full, with the rest retrieved from reference TRBV15 and TRBJ2-3, is DAMVIQNPRYQVTQFGKPVTLSCSQTLNHNVMYWYQQKSSQAPKLLFHYYDKDFNNEADTPDNFQSRRPNTSFCFLDIRSPGLGDTAMYLCATSSNPSTDTQYFGPGTRLTVL.

V and J are TRBV14 and TRBJ2-3; D might be TRBD2 (5 bases). V lost 7 bases and J 3 bases, leaving 11 bases between the germline ends. This CDR3 comprises 13 residues. Germline V gives CDR1 SGHDN, CDR2 FVKESK. The CDR3 coding sequence is TGTGCCAGCAAGATCTCGGGAACAGATACGCAGTATTTT. Its translation is CASKISGTDTQYF.

As regards this clone: The junction departs from the called germline gene at one end, perhaps through a read error. The chain carries TRBV5-1 and TRBJ2-7; 9 nucleotides line up with TRBD1. Germline V gene lookup returns CDR1 SGHRS and CDR2 YFSETQ. The CDR3 contains 15 residues. The CDR3 bases are TGCGCCAGCAGCCCGGGACAGGGACCCTCCCACGAGCAGTACTTC. It yields the protein CASSPGQGPSHEQYF.

The chain employs TRBV19 and TRBJ1-4, with 10 bases fitting TRBD1. CDR1 LNHDA and CDR2 SQIVND come from the germline V gene (reference sequence). The CDR3 sequence is 16 residues long. Trimming removed 5 bases from V and 7 bases from J; junction bases left unmatched: 10. CDR3 sequence reads: CASSSSLRDRGEKLFF. The CDR3 nucleotides read TGTGCCAGTAGTTCGTCCCTCCGGGACAGGGGTGAAAAACTGTTTTTT.

The CDR3 sequence is CASSLLTLWGETQYF. Written as DNA, the CDR3 is TGTGCCAGCAGTTTATTGACTCTGTGGGGAGAGACCCAGTACTTC. The genes are TRBV28 and TRBJ2-5; no clear D gene. The V gene's germline CDR1 is MDHEN and CDR2 SYDVKM. CDR3 size: 15 residues. The V end lost 1 base, the J end lost 4 bases, and 13 bases lay between the germline ends.

The chain carries TRBV12-3 or TRBV12-4 and TRBJ1-1, with D perhaps TRBD1 (6 bases). CDR3 length equals 12 residues. The V and J ends lost 8 bases and 3 bases respectively, with 10 bases between them. CDR3 DNA sequence: TGTGCCAGCGGATCAGGGGACACTGAAGCTTTCTTT. This translates into CASGSGDTEAFF.

This chain uses TRBV5-1 with TRBJ1-2; 10 bases align to TRBD1. J gave up 4 bases and V 4 bases, and 10 bases lay outside the gene matches. This CDR3 spans 16 amino acids. Germline V CDR1 and CDR2: SGHRS, YFSETQ. The CDR3 protein is CASSPAGQGIRYGYTF. The DNA of the CDR3 is TGCGCCAGCAGCCCGGCGGGACAGGGGATTCGCTATGGCTACACCTTC. Based on the CDR3 plus reference TRBV5-1 and TRBJ1-2, the full variable domain is KAGVTQTPRYLIKTRGQQVTLSCSPISGHRSVSWYQQTPGQGLQFLFEYFSETQRNKGNFPGRFSGRQFSNSRSEMNVSTLELGDSALYLCASSPAGQGIRYGYTFGSGTRLTVV.

The chain has TRBV28 and TRBJ1-5; no reliable D call. The CDR3 is 14 amino acids. Germline V gives CDR1 MDHEN, CDR2 SYDVKM. Trimming took off 6 bases at V and 2 bases at J, with 11 bases between the two ends. CDR3 protein: CASSQTGGNQPQHF. For the CDR3, the DNA is TGTGCCAGCAGCCAGACGGGAGGCAATCAGCCCCAGCATTTT.

The chain carries TRBV3-1 (or the pseudogene TRBV3-2) and TRBJ2-7, with 11 bases that match TRBD2. The CDR3 is made up of 15 amino acids. V lost 5 bases to trimming and J lost 4 bases; unmatched junction nucleotides: 7. CDR1 and CDR2 from the germline V gene are LGHDT and YNNKEL (reference sequence). The CDR3 DNA is TGTGCCAGCAGCGGGGGACTAGCGGCGCATTACGAGCAGTACTTC. It is translated as CASSGGLAAHYEQYF.

This clone was detected only once. The rearrangement joins TRBV19 to TRBJ2-1; D might be TRBD2 (6 bases). The CDR3 is made up of 15 amino acids. Germline V gene data show CDR1 as LNHDA and CDR2 as SQIVND (reference sequence). The V end was cut by 3 bases, the J end by 0 bases, with 9 bases between. For the CDR3, the DNA is TGTGCCAGTAGTATCGCGGGAAACTCCTACAATGAGCAGTTCTTC. Its protein is CASSIAGNSYNEQFF.

The chain employs TRBV28 and TRBJ1-5; 10 bases map to TRBD1. The CDR3 extends over 12 amino acids. The trim removed 5 bases at V and 12 bases at J, leaving 4 bases unmatched. CDR1 and CDR2 from the germline V gene are MDHEN and SYDVKM. The CDR3 DNA sequence: TGTGCCAGCAGTCTCAGGACAGGGGGCCAGCATTTT. Translated, it gives CASSLRTGGQHF.

A note on this clone: At one end the junction does not follow the germline gene, possibly because of a read error. This chain connects TRBV28 to TRBJ1-2; tentative D call: TRBD1 (6 bases). This CDR3 region has 13 residues. Per germline, CDR1 MDHEN and CDR2 SYDVKM. The CDR3 coding sequence is TGTGCCAGCAGTTGGGACAACGGACGCGGGTTAGCCTTC. It is translated as CASSWDNGRGLAF.

On this clone itself: The same CDR3 arises from other DNA sequences in this sample as well. The gene calls are TRBV7-9 and TRBJ1-6, with D tentatively TRBD1 (5 bases). The germline gives CDR1 SEHNR, CDR2 FQNEAQ (reference sequence). The CDR3 length is 14 residues. Trimming shortened V by 4 bases and J by 7 bases, and 11 bases separated the two germline ends. CDR3 bases: TGTGCCAGCAGCTCCACCGGGGGGAATTCACCCCTCCACTTT. Residues: CASSSTGGNSPLHF.

The V gene is TRBV19, the J gene TRBJ2-2; D not certain. Germline CDR1 is LNHDA and CDR2 is SQIVND (reference sequence). V shed 1 base and J shed 4 bases, with 7 bases lying between them. The CDR3 length is 14 residues. The CDR3: CASSIVGVTGELFF. CDR3 DNA: TGTGCCAGTAGTATAGTAGGAGTCACCGGGGAGCTGTTTTTT.

The rearrangement links TRBV19 to TRBJ2-5; no firm D call. Looked up from germline, CDR1 is LNHDA and CDR2 is SQIVND (reference sequence). With 7 bases removed from V and 5 bases from J, the gap between germline ends came to 14 bases. The CDR3 has 13 residues. The CDR3: CASTPRGRETQYF. The CDR3 DNA reads TGTGCCAGTACCCCCCGCGGTAGGGAGACCCAGTACTTC.

The rearrangement uses TRBV30 and TRBJ1-5; TRBD1 aligns across 7 bases. CDR1 GTSNPN and CDR2 SVGIG come from the germline V gene (reference sequence). Losses at the gene ends were 5 bases for V and 4 bases for J; bases not matched to a gene: 5. This CDR3 has 13 amino acids. CDR3 nucleotide sequence: TGTGCCTGGCAGGACAGGCCTAATCAGCCCCAGCATTTT. This gives the protein CAWQDRPNQPQHF. Variable domain in full (rest from reference TRBV30 and TRBJ1-5): SQTIHQWPATLVQPVGSPLSLECTVEGTSNPNLYWYRQAAGRGLQLLFYSVGIGQISSEVPQNLSASRPQDRQFILSSKKLLLSDSGFYLCAWQDRPNQPQHFGDGTRLSIL.

V and J are TRBV10-3 and TRBJ1-2; D gene ambiguous. CDR3 length: 13 residues. Germline CDR1 is ENHRY and CDR2 is SYGVKD. Trimming cost V 11 bases and J 5 bases, with 18 bases left between them. CDR3 residues: CAASWVPEYGYTF. The CDR3 DNA follows: TGTGCCGCCTCCTGGGTCCCGGAGTATGGCTACACCTTC.

The gene calls are TRBV6-6 and TRBJ2-2; D not resolved. In germline, CDR1 is MNHNY, CDR2 SVGAGI (reference sequence). This CDR3 is built from 15 residues. Trimming stripped 5 bases from V and 4 bases from J, with 14 bases between. CDR3 nucleotide sequence: TGTGCCAGCAGTACTGAGTCCAGACTCACCGGGGAGCTGTTTTTT. Translation: CASSTESRLTGELFF.

CDR3 nucleotides: TGTGCCATCAGGAACCGGGACGGGAACACTGAAGCTTTCTTT. Its protein product is CAIRNRDGNTEAFF. The chain employs TRBV10-3 and TRBJ1-1; D is perhaps TRBD1 (5 bases). Germline CDR1 ENHRY, CDR2 SYGVKD. The CDR3 has 14 amino acids. V lost 6 bases and J 1 base, leaving 12 bases between the germline ends.

The V call is TRBV11-2, the J call TRBJ1-6, with TRBD1 identical over 8 bases. This CDR3 is 16 amino acids long. V dropped 4 bases and J dropped 10; count of bases not matched to a gene: 12. Germline loops: CDR1 SGHAT, CDR2 FQNNGV. In DNA, the CDR3 is TGTGCCAGCAGCTCACTGACCGGGACAGGCGAATCACCCCTCCACTTT. Residues: CASSSLTGTGESPLHF.

The chain is built from TRBV6-5 and TRBJ2-1; D is perhaps TRBD1 (5 bases). The germline V gene encodes CDR1 MNHEY and CDR2 SVGAGI. Trimming stripped 7 bases from V and 7 bases from J, with 14 bases between. This CDR3 has 13 amino acids. The DNA of the CDR3 is TGTGCCAGCAACAAACCTGGGGCGAATGAGCAGTTCTTC. Amino acid sequence: CASNKPGANEQFF.

The CDR3 sequence is CASRLASSNEQFF. CDR3 bases: TGTGCCAGCAGACTAGCGTCCAGCAATGAGCAGTTCTTC. This chain connects TRBV6-5 to TRBJ2-1, with 7 bases matching TRBD2. With V trimmed by 6 bases and J by 6 bases, 5 bases remained unmatched. Germline CDR1 MNHEY, CDR2 SVGAGI. The CDR3 contains 13 residues.

The chain joins TRBV7-6 to TRBJ2-2; a possible D gene is TRBD2 (6 bases). From germline, CDR1 is SGHVS and CDR2 FNYEAQ. The CDR3 loop spans 14 amino acids. V was pared by 5 bases and J by 5 bases, with 12 bases between. CDR3 coding DNA: TGTGCCAGCAGCCAGATCGGGGGAACCGGGGAGCTGTTTTTT. Amino acid sequence: CASSQIGGTGELFF.

The rearrangement links TRBV19 to TRBJ1-4; D gene ambiguous. The CDR3 totals 13 residues. V lost 6 bases and J 2 bases, leaving 7 bases between the germline ends. Germline loops: CDR1 LNHDA, CDR2 SQIVND (reference sequence). CDR3 sequence reads: CASRRETNEKLFF. The CDR3 DNA reads TGTGCCAGTAGGAGGGAGACTAATGAAAAACTGTTTTTT.

The chain joins TRBV24-1 to TRBJ2-3, with 7 nucleotides matching TRBD2. Per germline, CDR1 KGHDR and CDR2 SFDVKD. The CDR3 length is 14 residues. V lost 5 bases, J lost 3 bases, and 4 bases stayed unmatched. As DNA, the CDR3 is TGTGCCACCAGTGGCTGGGAGGGGACAGATACGCAGTATTTT. It specifies CATSGWEGTDTQYF.

CDR3 DNA sequence: TGCAGCGTTGAATATGCACAGGGTACTGAAGCTTTCTTT. It codes for CSVEYAQGTEAFF. V is TRBV29-1 and J is TRBJ1-1, with D possibly being TRBD1 (6 bases). Between the trimmed V and J ends, which lost 2 bases and 5 bases, there was a span of 12 bases. The CDR3 runs to 13 residues. In germline, CDR1 is SQVTM, CDR2 ANQGSEA.

The chain recombines TRBV6-5 with TRBJ2-1, with D possibly called TRBD1 or TRBD2 (6 bases each). V dropped 6 bases and J dropped 7 bases, with 19 bases sitting between them. From germline, CDR1 is MNHEY and CDR2 SVGAGI. The CDR3 has 15 amino acids. The CDR3 region has the DNA TGTGCCAGCAGCGCTCAGGGGACTTTATCAAATGAGCAGTTCTTC. Its protein product is CASSAQGTLSNEQFF.

The rearrangement links TRBV2 to TRBJ1-2; no clear D gene. The germline V gene has CDR1 SNHLY and CDR2 FYNNEI. CDR3 size: 13 residues. The V and J ends lost 3 bases and 7 bases respectively, with 12 bases between them. The CDR3 here is CASSETFRSGYTF. In DNA form, the CDR3 reads TGTGCCAGCAGTGAGACTTTTCGTAGTGGCTACACCTTC.

V is TRBV24-1 and J is TRBJ2-3; 8 bases agree with TRBD2. J lost 0 bases, V lost 3 bases, and 4 bases had no gene match. CDR1 and CDR2 from the germline V gene are KGHDR and SFDVKD. The CDR3 loop spans 16 amino acids. Written as DNA, the CDR3 is TGTGCCACCAGTGATAGGATAGCGGGGAGCACAGATACGCAGTATTTT. It codes for CATSDRIAGSTDTQYF.

This chain joins TRBV28 and TRBJ1-2; 7 bases map to TRBD1. The V and J ends lost 4 bases and 2 bases, in that order; junction bases with no gene match: 4. The germline V gene encodes CDR1 MDHEN and CDR2 SYDVKM. The CDR3 is 14 amino acids. CDR3 loop: CASSWGQSNYGYTF. Here the CDR3 DNA reads TGTGCCAGCAGTTGGGGACAGTCAAACTATGGCTACACCTTC.